The next 10 T cell receptor beta chains were all read from a single sample in a study of a mutant IDH1 vaccine in newly diagnosed glioma. Documented time point: baseline, week 1 (first vaccination visit). As for treatment: pre-vaccination baseline after standard-of-care therapy. Using immunoSEQ multiplex PCR, the repertoire was profiled, and TCRdb retains in-frame clones only, with some absent. The table has around 53,000 clones, 86% seen once. Source: PBMCs, taken from a glioma patient treated with radiotherapy, temozolomide or both. The receptors shown here come from a man aged 35 to 55 with glioma.

The rearrangement uses TRBV10-1 and TRBJ1-1; no clear D gene. CDR1 and CDR2 from the germline V gene are WNHNN and SYGVQD (reference sequence). The CDR3 has 15 amino acids. The V and J ends lost 1 base and 1 base respectively, with 10 bases between them. In DNA, the CDR3 is TGCGCCAGCAGTGAGTTTGGGGAAAAGAACACTGAAGCTTTCTTT. Encoded protein: CASSEFGEKNTEAFF.

V is TRBV7-9 and J is TRBJ2-1; TRBD2 agrees at 9 bases. Germline V gene lookup returns CDR1 SEHNR and CDR2 FQNEAQ (reference sequence). The CDR3 contains 18 residues. After removal of 7 bases from V and 0 bases from J, the junction contained 13 bases not matched to a gene. CDR3 sequence: CASTNGIAGVFSYNEQFF. Here the CDR3 DNA reads TGTGCCAGCACCAACGGGATAGCGGGAGTGTTCTCCTACAATGAGCAGTTCTTC.

The J gene is TRBJ1-2, the V gene TRBV5-1, with TRBD1 matching over 9 bases. Unmatched junction bases numbered 8, after V lost 4 bases and J lost 4 bases. Germline V CDR1 and CDR2: SGHRS, YFSETQ. CDR3 length: 15 residues. The CDR3 protein is CASSRRQGEFYGYTF. CDR3 in DNA: TGCGCCAGCAGCAGACGACAGGGGGAGTTCTATGGCTACACCTTC.

The chain couples TRBV5-1 to TRBJ1-4; unclear D gene. V lost 0 bases and J lost 0, with 3 bases in between. The germline V gene encodes CDR1 SGHRS and CDR2 YFSETQ. This CDR3 has 14 residues. The CDR3 loop is CASSLGATNEKLFF. The CDR3 nucleotides are TGCGCCAGCAGCTTGGGGGCAACTAATGAAAAACTGTTTTTT.

This clone was counted a single time. The CDR3 protein is CASSPLFVDTGELFF. The CDR3 nucleotides read TGTGCCAGTAGCCCTTTATTCGTCGACACCGGGGAGCTGTTTTTT. V and J are TRBV19 and TRBJ2-2; D gene ambiguous. Germline-derived CDR1 and CDR2 are LNHDA and SQIVND (reference sequence). The CDR3 is 15 amino acids. Trimming shortened V by 6 bases and J by 3 bases, and 14 bases separated the two germline ends. The full variable domain, with the rest looked up from reference TRBV19 and TRBJ2-2, is DGGITQSPKYLFRKEGQNVTLSCEQNLNHDAMYWYRQDPGQGLRLIYYSQIVNDFQKGDIAEGYSVSREKKESFPLTVTSAQKNPTAFYLCASSPLFVDTGELFFGEGSRLTVL.

With regard to this clone: Compared with germline, one end of the junction differs, possibly owing to a read error. The chain carries TRBV7-7 and TRBJ2-1; D ambiguous. CDR3 length: 13 amino acids. CDR1 is SSHAT and CDR2 is FNYEAQ in the germline V gene (reference sequence). CDR3 nucleotide sequence: TGTGCTAGCAGCTCCTACCCCCCTAATGAGCAGTTCTTC. Its protein product is CASSSYPPNEQFF.

This clone occurred once. The J gene is TRBJ1-3, the V gene TRBV10-3, with 7 bases fitting TRBD1. This CDR3 comprises 13 residues. Germline V gives CDR1 ENHRY, CDR2 SYGVKD. With 11 bases clipped from V and 3 bases from J, the junction kept 7 bases outside the gene matches. CDR3 region: CAVTGSNGNTIYF. The CDR3 nucleotides read TGTGCCGTGACAGGGTCTAATGGAAACACCATATATTTT.

The gene calls are TRBV2 and TRBJ2-2; D unresolved. Deletions cut 2 bases from V and 2 bases from J, with 3 bases between. This CDR3 is 13 amino acids long. CDR1 is SNHLY, CDR2 FYNNEI, per germline. The CDR3 region has the DNA TGTGCCAGCAGTGAATCTAACACCGGGGAGCTGTTTTTT. Amino acids: CASSESNTGELFF.

The chain is built from TRBV6-4 and TRBJ2-1; the match to TRBD2 covers 10 bases. The CDR3 sequence is 15 residues long. CDR1 is MRHNA, CDR2 SNTAGT, per germline. The trim removed 5 bases at V and 5 bases at J, leaving 6 bases unmatched. Here the CDR3 DNA reads TGTGCCAGCAGTACCCTAGCGGGAGATAACAATGAGCAGTTCTTC. Protein: CASSTLAGDNNEQFF.

Here the CDR3 reads CASSWTGAGQPQHF. The CDR3, as DNA: TGTGCCAGCAGCTGGACAGGGGCCGGTCAGCCCCAGCATTTT. J is TRBJ1-5 and V is TRBV28, with 9 bases aligning to TRBD1. The trim removed 6 bases at V and 6 bases at J, leaving 6 bases unmatched. The germline CDR1 and CDR2 sequences are MDHEN and SYDVKM. The CDR3 loop spans 14 amino acids. Based on the CDR3 plus reference TRBV28 and TRBJ1-5, the full variable domain is DVKVTQSSRYLVKRTGEKVFLECVQDMDHENMFWYRQDPGLGLRLIYFSYDVKMKEKGDIPEGYSVSREKKERFSLILESASTNQTSMYLCASSWTGAGQPQHFGDGTRLSIL.